The source of this T cell receptor (beta chain) is a study of shared clonotypes between healthy human individuals (dated by TCRdb to between 2020 and 2021). Looking at the study overall: The cohort included three men and two women between 18 and 49 years of age. For each donor, three plates each were used for CD4 naive and CD4 memory, two plates were used for CD8 naive, and one plate was used for CD8 memory. To estimate repertoire size and how much clonotypes are shared between individuals, the study performed deep sequencing of blood TCR repertoires from a handful of healthy adults. To increase sequencing depth and limit assay-specific biases, different laboratories used diverse techniques to prepare libraries and sequence TCR repertoires. Between about 0.94 and 8.9 billion PBMCs per donor were obtained by leukapheresis. The investigation overall reported the following: Larger estimated clonotype richness was generally found for naive subsets than for memory subsets. Compared with non-shared clonotypes, clonotypes shared by all four sorted-subset donors had higher generation probabilities. When several donors were compared, the shared fraction of clonotypes was 5% to 6.5% for naive CD4, about 4% for naive CD8, 2% to 2.5% for memory CD4, and under 0.5% for memory CD8. Pairwise subsampling indicated that sequencing depth was expected to affect the degree of clonotype sharing among donors. The genetic and exposure-history diversity represented was limited by the small number of donors. Sampling was restricted to blood, and TCR repertoires in tissues likely differ from the TCR repertoires found in blood. Incomplete sequencing was indicated by rarefaction of sorted-subset datasets, despite the large sequencing depth.

The CDR3 starts with the cysteine, ends with the phenylalanine, and has 15 residues. Here the CDR3 DNA is all that survives: 45 bases in frame from base 1. CDR1 and CDR2 are read off the germline V gene as SGDLS and YYNGEE. Deletion took 0 bases off V and 0 bases off J, with a span of 10 bases between the germline ends. Using the deep immunoSEQ assay, TCR CDR3 regions were amplified from genomic DNA by multiplex PCR. Extracted genomic DNA from each cell subset was distributed evenly across all wells of several immunoSEQ 96-well plates, and each plate was treated as a replicate. For sorted subsets, approximately 0.2 ug of genomic DNA, equivalent to 25,000 to 35,000 T cell genomes, went into each replicate PCR. The purified libraries were quantified using a Qubit 3.0 fluorometer, sized with a Bioanalyzer 2100, and then quantified again using the KAPA Library Quantification kit. Every immunoSEQ 96-well plate was sequenced on a separate single-read 150-cycle Illumina NextSeq 550 flow cell. Under the source paper's analysis protocol: The immunoSEQ output contained only junctional sequences without quality scores, so filtering could not match that applied to full-length reads. Sequences were annotated with PyIR, a Python wrapper for IgBLAST v1.9, and V/J genes and CDR3 were assigned using IMGT germline references. Reads with weak V/J assignments (E-value above 1e-6), missing CDR3, stop codons, out-of-frame junctions, or ambiguous translated residues were removed. V3J clonotypes were defined by identical inferred V gene, J gene, and CDR3 amino acid sequence. The percentage overlap between two repertoires was calculated by dividing the number of shared unique clonotypes by the size of the smaller repertoire. Three approaches were used to assess repertoire richness: RTK rarefaction, the Chao1 estimator, and Recon v2.1 estimates of unobserved clonotypes. For all TCRbeta clonotypes obtained by the gDNA method from four donors, generation probabilities were computed with OLGA. TCRdb stores this immuneACCESS table with in-frame sequences only. Part of the clones is absent; in the studies checked, under half of the shortfall reflects unresolved V genes, and no reason is known for the rest. That table supplies the V and J calls and clone size; D and trimming were determined from the DNA. This sample lists hundreds of thousands of clones; approximately 96% were detected once. The top ten clonotypes cover less than 0.13% of the sample.

For the CD8 naive samples, CD45RO-negative cells were positively selected for CCR7, yielding a CD45RA+CCR7+ population from which TemRA cells were excluded. The donors were healthy, HIV-negative adults who had no recently reported acute infections or vaccinations. Every donor was a Caucasian adult living in Nashville, Tennessee, USA. Blood was obtained by leukapheresis, after which PBMCs were separated by Ficoll-Histopaque density gradient centrifugation and cryopreserved in liquid nitrogen vapor phase. Analytical flow cytometry was used to check the purity and quantity of every magnetically sorted T cell population. Genomic DNA was isolated from each sorted fraction and quantified by UV absorbance on a Nanodrop 2000c. On this clone itself: This receptor's antigen is unknown. Per-nucleotide qualities are absent, and no much larger clonotype sits a single base away.

The specimen was naive CD8+ T cells sorted from blood. Explained via the paper, the cell subset or site label denotes: CD45RA+CCR7+. The chain was built from TRBV9 and TRBJ2-7, with the D gene not confidently named. The TCR originated in a woman aged 30 to 39 in good health. The DNA sequence reads TGTGCCAGCAGCGTAGGGGCAGGAACCTCCTACGAGCAGTACTTC. It specifies CASSVGAGTSYEQYF.